The rows below give T cell receptor beta chains drawn from one sample of a study of T-cell memory formation after mild COVID-19. TCRdb recomputed calls from the 5' RACE reads with MiXCR, one row per CDR3 protein. The sample lists 300,000 to 400,000 distinct CDR3 sequences, roughly 13% occurring once. The specimen sequenced was PBMCs or a T cell subset sorted from them (not recorded which). These receptors originate from a man younger than 30 who had mild COVID-19 (a few samples of this study predate the infection). Cell type and time point are not known. CDR3s include the opening cysteine and the closing phenylalanine or tryptophan. A D gene is named only where the DNA matches it firmly. Where a row states a size, it is once, few, many or the class of an expanded clone; other rows omit it.

v_call,cdr3_length,clone_size,j_call,d_call,cdr3_aa,cdr3_nt
TRBV5-1,16,.,TRBJ2-7,TRBD1,CASSWGAGQGGHEQYF,TGCGCCAGCAGCTGGGGCGCGGGACAGGGGGGCCACGAGCAGTACTTC
TRBV30,15,.,TRBJ2-5,TRBD2,CAWSVRTSGPRDQYF,TGTGCCTGGAGTGTCAGGACTAGCGGGCCAAGAGACCAGTACTTC
TRBV18,13,few,TRBJ1-2,.,CASWLDTGHGYTF,TGTGCCAGCTGGCTGGACACGGGCCACGGCTACACCTTC
TRBV20-1,14,few,TRBJ2-3,TRBD2,CSATSGGAQDTQYF,TGCAGTGCCACAAGCGGGGGGGCCCAAGATACGCAGTATTTT
TRBV9,13,.,TRBJ2-3,.,CASSVARADTQYF,TGTGCCAGCAGCGTAGCAAGGGCAGATACGCAGTATTTT
TRBV7-9,14,many,TRBJ2-3,.,CASSGTTSTDTQYF,TGTGCCAGCAGCGGCACAACTAGCACAGATACGCAGTATTTT
TRBV29-1,12,.,TRBJ1-2,TRBD1,CSVAPGGVGYTF,TGCAGCGTGGCTCCAGGGGGCGTCGGCTACACCTTC
TRBV7-6,16,many,TRBJ2-2,TRBD2,CASSQRVAGGPGELFF,TGTGCCAGCAGCCAGAGAGTAGCGGGGGGGCCCGGGGAGCTGTTTTTT
TRBV20-1,15,few,TRBJ2-3,.,CSANPRSAWADTQYF,TGCAGTGCTAACCCCCGGTCAGCTTGGGCAGATACGCAGTATTTT
TRBV5-1,17,few,TRBJ2-2,.,CASSPYGGSGNTGELFF,TGCGCCAGCAGCCCATACGGGGGCTCTGGGAACACCGGGGAGCTGTTTTTT
TRBV5-1,15,.,TRBJ2-1,TRBD2,CASSHDWAGGNEQFF,TGCGCCAGCAGCCACGACTGGGCGGGGGGCAATGAGCAGTTCTTC
TRBV28,14,few,TRBJ2-1,.,CASRTPGLLREQFF,TGTGCCAGCAGGACCCCGGGACTGCTGCGAGAGCAGTTCTTC
TRBV12-3/TRBV12-4,14,many,TRBJ2-2,.,CASSPGLYTGELFF,TGTGCCAGCAGTCCTGGACTGTACACCGGGGAGCTGTTTTTT